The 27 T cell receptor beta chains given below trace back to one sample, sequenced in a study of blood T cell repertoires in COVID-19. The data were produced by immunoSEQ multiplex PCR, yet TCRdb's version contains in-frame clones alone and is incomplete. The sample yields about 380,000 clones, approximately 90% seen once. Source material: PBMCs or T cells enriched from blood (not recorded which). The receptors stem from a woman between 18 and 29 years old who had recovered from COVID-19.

The CDR3: CASSFTRQEGGSPLHF. CDR3 nucleotides: TGTGCCAGCAGTTTTACCCGACAGGAAGGGGGTTCACCCCTCCACTTT. The chain joins TRBV27 to TRBJ1-6; weak D call: TRBD1 (6 bases). Trimming pared 3 bases from V and 9 bases from J, leaving 18 bases between. Germline V lookup: CDR1 MNHEY, CDR2 SMNVEV (reference sequence). The length of the CDR3 is 16 residues.

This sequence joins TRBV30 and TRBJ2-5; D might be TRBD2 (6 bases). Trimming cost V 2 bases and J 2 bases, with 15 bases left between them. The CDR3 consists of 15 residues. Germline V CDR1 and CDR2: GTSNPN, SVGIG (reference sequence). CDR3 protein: CAWSPLWGTQETQYF. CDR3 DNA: TGTGCCTGGAGTCCCCTCTGGGGGACTCAAGAGACCCAGTACTTC.

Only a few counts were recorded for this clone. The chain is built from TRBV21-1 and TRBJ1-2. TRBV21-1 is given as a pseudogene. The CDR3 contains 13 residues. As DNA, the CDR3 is TGTGCCAGCAGCTGGAGGGCTGGCTATGGCTACACCTTC. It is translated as CASSWRAGYGYTF.

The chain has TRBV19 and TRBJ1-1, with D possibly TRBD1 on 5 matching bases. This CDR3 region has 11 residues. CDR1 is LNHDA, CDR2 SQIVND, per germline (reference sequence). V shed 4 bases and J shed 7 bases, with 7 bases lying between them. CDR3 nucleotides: TGTGCCAGTAGTACGACAGTTGAAGCTTTCTTT. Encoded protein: CASSTTVEAFF.

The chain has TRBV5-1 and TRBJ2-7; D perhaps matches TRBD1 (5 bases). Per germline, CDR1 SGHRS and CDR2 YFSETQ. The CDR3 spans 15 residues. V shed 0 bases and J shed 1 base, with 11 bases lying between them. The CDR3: CASSLEGQGSYEQYF. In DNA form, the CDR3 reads TGCGCCAGCAGCTTGGAGGGGCAGGGATCCTACGAGCAGTACTTC.

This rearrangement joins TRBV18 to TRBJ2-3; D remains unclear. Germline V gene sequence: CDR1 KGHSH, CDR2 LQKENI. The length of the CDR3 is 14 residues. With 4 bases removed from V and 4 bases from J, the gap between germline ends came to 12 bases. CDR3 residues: CASSLSVPPDTQYF. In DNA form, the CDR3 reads TGTGCCAGCTCACTCTCGGTCCCTCCAGATACGCAGTATTTT.

CDR3 DNA: TGTGCCTCACGGATCGGGACAGGGTCTACTGAAGCTTTCTTT. Its translation is CASRIGTGSTEAFF. V gene TRBV30 combines with J gene TRBJ1-1; 9 bases fit TRBD1. V was clipped by 7 bases and J by 5 bases; unmatched bases: 11. This CDR3 comprises 14 residues. From germline, CDR1 is GTSNPN and CDR2 SVGIG (reference sequence).

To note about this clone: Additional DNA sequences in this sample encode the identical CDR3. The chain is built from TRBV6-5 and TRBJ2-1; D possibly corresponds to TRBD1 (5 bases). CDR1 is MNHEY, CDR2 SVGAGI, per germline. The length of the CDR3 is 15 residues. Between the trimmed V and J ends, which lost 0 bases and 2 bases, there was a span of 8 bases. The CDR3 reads CASSYSAGPYNEQFF. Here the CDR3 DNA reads TGTGCCAGCAGTTACTCGGCAGGGCCCTACAATGAGCAGTTCTTC.

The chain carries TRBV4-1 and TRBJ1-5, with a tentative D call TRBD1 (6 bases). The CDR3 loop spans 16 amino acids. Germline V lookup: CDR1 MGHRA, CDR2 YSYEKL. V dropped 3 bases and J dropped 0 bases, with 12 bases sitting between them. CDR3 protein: CASSQSGGHSNQPQHF. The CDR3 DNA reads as TGCGCCAGCAGCCAGAGCGGGGGGCATAGCAATCAGCCCCAGCATTTT.

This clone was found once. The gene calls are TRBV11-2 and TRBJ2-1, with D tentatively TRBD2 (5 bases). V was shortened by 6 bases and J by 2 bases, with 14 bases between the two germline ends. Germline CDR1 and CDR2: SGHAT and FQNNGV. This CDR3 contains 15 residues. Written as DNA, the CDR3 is TGTGCCAGCAGATACAGCGGTGGTACCTACAATGAGCAGTTCTTC. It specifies CASRYSGGTYNEQFF.

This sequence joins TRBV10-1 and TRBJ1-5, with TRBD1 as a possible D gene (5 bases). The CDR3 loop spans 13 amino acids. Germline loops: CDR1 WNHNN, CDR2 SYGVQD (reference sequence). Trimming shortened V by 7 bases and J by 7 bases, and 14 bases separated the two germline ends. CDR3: CASISRGSQPQHF. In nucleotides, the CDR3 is TGCGCCAGCATTTCACGGGGGAGCCAGCCCCAGCATTTT.

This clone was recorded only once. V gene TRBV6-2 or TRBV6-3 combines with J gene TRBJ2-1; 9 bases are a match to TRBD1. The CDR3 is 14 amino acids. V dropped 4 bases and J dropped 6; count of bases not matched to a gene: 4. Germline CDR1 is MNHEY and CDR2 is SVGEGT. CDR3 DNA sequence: TGTGCCAGCAGTTTGGGACAGGGAATCAATGAGCAGTTCTTC. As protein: CASSLGQGINEQFF.

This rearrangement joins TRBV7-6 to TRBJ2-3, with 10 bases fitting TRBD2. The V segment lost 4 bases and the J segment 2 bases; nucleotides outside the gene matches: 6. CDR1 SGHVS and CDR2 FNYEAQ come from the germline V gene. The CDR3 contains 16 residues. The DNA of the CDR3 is TGTGCCAGCAGCTCCTTTAGCGGGGGGATCACAGATACGCAGTATTTT. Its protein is CASSSFSGGITDTQYF. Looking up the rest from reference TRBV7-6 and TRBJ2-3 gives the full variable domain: GAGVSQSPRYKVTKRGQDVALRCDPISGHVSLYWYRQALGQGPEFLTYFNYEAQQDKSGLPNDRFSAERPEGSISTLTIQRTEQRDSAMYRCASSSFSGGITDTQYFGPGTRLTVL.

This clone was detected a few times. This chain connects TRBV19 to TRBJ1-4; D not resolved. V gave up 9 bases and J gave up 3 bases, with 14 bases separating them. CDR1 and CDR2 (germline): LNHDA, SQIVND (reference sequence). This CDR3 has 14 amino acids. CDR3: CASRIPGSNEKLFF. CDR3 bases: TGTGCCAGCAGGATCCCCGGTTCTAATGAAAAACTGTTTTTT.

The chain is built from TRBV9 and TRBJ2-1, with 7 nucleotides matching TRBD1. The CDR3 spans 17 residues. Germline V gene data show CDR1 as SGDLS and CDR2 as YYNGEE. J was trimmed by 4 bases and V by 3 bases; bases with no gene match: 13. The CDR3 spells CASSARPGQPTYNEQFF. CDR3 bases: TGTGCCAGCAGCGCCCGGCCGGGACAGCCAACGTACAATGAGCAGTTCTTC. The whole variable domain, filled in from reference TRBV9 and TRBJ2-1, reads DSGVTQTPKHLITATGQRVTLRCSPRSGDLSVYWYQQSLDQGLQFLIQYYNGEERAKGNILERFSAQQFPDLHSELNLSSLELGDSALYFCASSARPGQPTYNEQFFGPGTRLTVL.

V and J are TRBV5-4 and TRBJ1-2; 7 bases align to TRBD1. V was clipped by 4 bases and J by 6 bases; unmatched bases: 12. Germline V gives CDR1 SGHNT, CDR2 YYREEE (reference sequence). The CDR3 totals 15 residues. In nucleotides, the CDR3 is TGTGCCAGCAGCCCCCCAGGCGGGACAGTCGATGGCTACACCTTC. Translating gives CASSPPGGTVDGYTF.

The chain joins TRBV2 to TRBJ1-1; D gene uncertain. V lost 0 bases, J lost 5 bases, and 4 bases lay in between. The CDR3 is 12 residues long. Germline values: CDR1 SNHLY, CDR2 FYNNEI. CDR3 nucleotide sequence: TGTGCCAGCAGTGAAGCGACAACTGAAGCTTTCTTT. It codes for CASSEATTEAFF.

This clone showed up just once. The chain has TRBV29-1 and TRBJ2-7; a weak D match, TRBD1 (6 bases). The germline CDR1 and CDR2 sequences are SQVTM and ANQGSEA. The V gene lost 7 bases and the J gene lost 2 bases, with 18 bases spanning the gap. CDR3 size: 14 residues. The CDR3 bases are TGCAGCGCCGATCAGGGGTCTTCGACCTACGAGCAGTACTTC. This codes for CSADQGSSTYEQYF.

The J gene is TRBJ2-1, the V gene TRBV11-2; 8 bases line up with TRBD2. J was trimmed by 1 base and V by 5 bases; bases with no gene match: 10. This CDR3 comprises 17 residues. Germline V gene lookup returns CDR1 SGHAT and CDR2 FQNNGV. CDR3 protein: CASSPLTSGRSYNEQFF. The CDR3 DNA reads TGTGCCAGCAGCCCCCTCACTAGCGGACGATCCTACAATGAGCAGTTCTTC.

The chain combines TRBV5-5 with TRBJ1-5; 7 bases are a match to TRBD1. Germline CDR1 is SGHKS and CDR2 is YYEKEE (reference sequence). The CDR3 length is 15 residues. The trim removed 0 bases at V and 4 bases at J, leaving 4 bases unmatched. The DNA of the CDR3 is TGTGCCAGCAGCTTGGAGTGGGGACAGAATCAGCCCCAGCATTTT. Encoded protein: CASSLEWGQNQPQHF.

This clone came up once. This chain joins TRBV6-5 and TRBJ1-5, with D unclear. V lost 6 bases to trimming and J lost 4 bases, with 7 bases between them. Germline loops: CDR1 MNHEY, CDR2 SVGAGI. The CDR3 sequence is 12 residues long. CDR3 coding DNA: TGTGCCAGCAGATCTTATAATCAGCCCCAGCATTTT. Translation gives CASRSYNQPQHF.

The CDR3 DNA sequence: TGTGCCAGCAGTTTATCGGGACAGGGATACTATGGCTACACCTTC. This sequence encodes CASSLSGQGYYGYTF. The V and J genes are TRBV27 and TRBJ1-2; 9 nucleotides match TRBD1. Germline-derived CDR1 and CDR2 are MNHEY and SMNVEV (reference sequence). The CDR3 contains 15 residues. V shed 0 bases, J shed 3 bases, and the junction held 2 bases outside the gene matches.

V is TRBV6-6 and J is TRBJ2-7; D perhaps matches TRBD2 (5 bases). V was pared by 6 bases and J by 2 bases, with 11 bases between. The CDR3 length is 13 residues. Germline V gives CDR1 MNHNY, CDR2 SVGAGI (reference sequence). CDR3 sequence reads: CASRDPGTYEQYF. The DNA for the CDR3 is TGTGCCAGCAGAGACCCGGGGACCTACGAGCAGTACTTC.

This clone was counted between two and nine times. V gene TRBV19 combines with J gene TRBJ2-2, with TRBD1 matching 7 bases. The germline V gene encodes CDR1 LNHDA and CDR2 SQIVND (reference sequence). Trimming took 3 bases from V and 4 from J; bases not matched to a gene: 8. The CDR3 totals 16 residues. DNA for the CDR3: TGTGCCAGTAGTATTCCTTCTAACAGGGGCACCGGGGAGCTGTTTTTT. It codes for CASSIPSNRGTGELFF. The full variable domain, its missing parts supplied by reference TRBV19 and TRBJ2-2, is DGGITQSPKYLFRKEGQNVTLSCEQNLNHDAMYWYRQDPGQGLRLIYYSQIVNDFQKGDIAEGYSVSREKKESFPLTVTSAQKNPTAFYLCASSIPSNRGTGELFFGEGSRLTVL.

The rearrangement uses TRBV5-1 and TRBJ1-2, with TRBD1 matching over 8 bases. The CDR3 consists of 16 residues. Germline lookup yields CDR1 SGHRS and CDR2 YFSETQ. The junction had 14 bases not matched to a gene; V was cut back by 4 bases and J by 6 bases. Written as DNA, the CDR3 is TGCGCCAGCAGCCCAGGGGACAGGCCCCGAGTCCATGGCTACACCTTC. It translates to CASSPGDRPRVHGYTF. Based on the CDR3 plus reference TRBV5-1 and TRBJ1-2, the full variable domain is KAGVTQTPRYLIKTRGQQVTLSCSPISGHRSVSWYQQTPGQGLQFLFEYFSETQRNKGNFPGRFSGRQFSNSRSEMNVSTLELGDSALYLCASSPGDRPRVHGYTFGSGTRLTVV.

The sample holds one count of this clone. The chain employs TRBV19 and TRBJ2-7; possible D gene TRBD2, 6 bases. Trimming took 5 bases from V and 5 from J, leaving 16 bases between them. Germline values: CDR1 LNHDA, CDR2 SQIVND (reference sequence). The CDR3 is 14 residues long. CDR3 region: CASSPGLPHHEQYF. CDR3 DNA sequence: TGTGCCAGTAGTCCGGGACTTCCTCACCACGAGCAGTACTTC.

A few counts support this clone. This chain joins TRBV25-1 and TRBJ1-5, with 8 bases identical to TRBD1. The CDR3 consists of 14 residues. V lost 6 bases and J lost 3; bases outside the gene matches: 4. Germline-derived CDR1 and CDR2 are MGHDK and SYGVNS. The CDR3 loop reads CASSSGGHNQPQHF. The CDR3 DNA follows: TGTGCCAGCAGCTCAGGGGGCCACAATCAGCCCCAGCATTTT.